A single T cell receptor beta chain is shown here with its context. This clonotype showed up many times. Its specific antigen is unknown. No base qualities exist here, and no much larger clone lies one base off it. Library construction relied on 5' RACE. The reads were generated on an Illumina HiSeq 2500. A second 7 to 11 cycle PCR used a sample-barcoded 5' primer and a J-beta primer mix. Each TCR beta cDNA molecule received a unique molecular identifier from a template-switch 5' adaptor carrying 12 random nucleotides. At least 2.5 million CDR3-containing paired-end reads were obtained from each sample. First-strand cDNA was synthesized from all RNA with the Mint cDNA synthesis kit, primed by a TRBC-specific oligonucleotide. After uracil-DNA glycosylase treatment, a first 18-cycle PCR used universal primers M1SS and BC2_uni_R on all cDNA. The source study handled its data this way. For normalization, 1 million high-quality reads were randomly selected from each sample, with every read carrying a distinct molecular identifier. Instead of being binned into consensus sequences, reads with shared molecular identifiers were discarded. CDR3 identification, clonotype clustering and error correction used MiTCR with a Q25 quality threshold and the strictest error-elimination algorithm. A nonparametric unseen species model with Euler transformation was used to estimate a lower bound on total TCR beta diversity. TCRdb handled the public reads itself, with Q25 trimming in fastp and clone calling in MiXCR, and kept productive beta chains. Each entry is one CDR3 protein sequence, shown with its most common DNA and genes. What appears here as the V and J calls and clone size reflects TCRdb's work, not the paper's. The sample profile shows more than 900,000 distinct CDR3 sequences; 25% to 30% of them were found once. The ten largest clones represent roughly 10% of the sample.

The data originate from a study of blood T cells in healthy people across ages (dated by TCRdb to between 2014 and 2017). Looking at the study overall: In model experiments, template switching captured roughly one uniquely barcoded TCR beta cDNA molecule for every two T cells. Four age groups were formed from the donors: young (average approximately 15 years), middle-aged (approximately 40), aged (62) and long-lived (around 82). Using deep sequencing normalized with unique cDNA molecular identifiers, the study measured how TCR beta repertoire diversity changes with age. For two donors (one aged 18 to 29 and one aged 80 or older), the study analyzed two additional independent replicas of 1 million unique cDNA reads from the same blood draw. Paper-wide results and their limitations: The percentage of naive T cells measured by flow cytometry correlated strongly with observed TCR beta diversity. As age increased, observed TCR beta diversity per million T cells dropped in a roughly linear way, and a significant reduction was already evident by age 40. Because donor CMV infection status was unknown, age-related changes in expanded clonotypes were potentially confounded. The long-lived group showed more naive CD4+ T cells, fewer expanded clones and increased TCR diversity than the aged group, suggesting age selection. Estimates of total diversity based on one million sequenced T cells were regarded as lower bounds and as underestimates. Conclusive comparison of naive and antigen-experienced compartments was prevented by the profiling of bulk unsorted PBMCs.

V is trimmed back by 9 bases and J by 7 bases, and the junction contains 5 bases that no gene match accounts for. From the cysteine up to the phenylalanine, the CDR3 has a length of 13 residues. Only CDR3 DNA remains: 39 bases, in frame from the first base. CDR1 and CDR2 (MNHNS, SASEGT) derive from the germline V gene. Systemically healthy Caucasian individuals from Russia, roughly 40 in total and aged about 6 to 95 years, were included as donors. Approximately 9.7 milliliters of peripheral blood were drawn from each donor into EDTA-treated Vacutainer tubes. Ficoll-Paque density-gradient centrifugation was used to isolate PBMCs, with at least 7 million per sample. Total RNA, at least 5 micrograms per sample, was extracted from PBMCs with Trizol reagent. For every donor, flow cytometry on a PBMC aliquot measured the percentage of naive CD45RAhigh/CD27high T cells. This same sample was also part of a study on T cells of mothers and their children. According to the second study: Donors were nine systemically healthy Caucasian individuals: three mothers and their six children. cDNA synthesis used all of the extracted RNA, with roughly 1.5 ug of RNA in each 15 ul reaction. In the second PCR, the M1S primer introduced both the sample barcodes and 2-4 random nucleotides. Over 9 million TCR beta CDR3 reads came from each mother, compared with approximately 3.1 million reads from each child. Thymic selection shapes the output of TCR recombination in a similar way in related and unrelated pairs, and inherited differences have a minor effect. Normalized repertoire overlap in related mother-child pairs was always slightly higher than in unrelated mother-child pairs, but the difference was never significant. With a sensitivity of about 100 clones per million clonotypes, no persistent microchimeric T cell clones were detected. To look for features that set related mother-child pairs apart from unrelated individuals, the researchers ran deep NGS to compare the TCR beta repertoires of mothers and children. Mothers averaged around 43 +/- 4 years of age and children averaged around 10 +/- 4 years. After adapter ligation was performed with NEBNext reagents, the libraries were sequenced on an Illumina HiSeq 2000 with 100+100 nt paired-end reads. To avoid cross-contamination, the mother libraries and the child libraries were prepared a month apart and sequenced in separate runs. For each donor, somewhere between 500,000 and 2,000,000 distinct TCR beta clonotypes were identified. Naive TCR beta clonotypes were estimated from low-frequency clonotypes matched to each donor's FACS-determined naive share, without sorting.

Sequencing input: blood. The TCR sequence derives from a woman aged 40 to 50 in good health. The sequence links TRBV6-1 to TRBJ2-1; TRBD1 lines up with 11 middle nucleotides. The CDR3: CASGQGALNEQFF. The nucleotide sequence reads TGTGCCAGTGGACAGGGGGCGTTGAATGAGCAGTTCTTC.